Presented here are 4 T cell receptor beta chains from one specimen sequenced in a study of early T cells in non-severe SARS-CoV-2 infection. TCRdb reprocessed the 5' RACE reads with MiXCR, giving one entry per CDR3 protein. The sample yields 30,000 to 45,000 distinct CDR3 sequences, about 5.3% seen once. Sequencing input: whole blood. Receptors originate from an adult who was a healthcare worker with PCR-confirmed SARS-CoV-2 infection or an uninfected control (not recorded which).

Ten or more counts support this clonotype. The chain recombines TRBV7-2 with TRBJ1-2, with 7 bases that match TRBD1. CDR1 is SGHTA and CDR2 is FQGNSA in the germline V gene. The CDR3 runs to 15 residues. The V segment lost 1 base and the J segment 4 bases; nucleotides outside the gene matches: 6. CDR3 DNA sequence: TGTGCCAGCAGCTTAGGCAGGGGGGCGAGCTATGGCTACACCTTC. This gives the protein CASSLGRGASYGYTF.

This clonotype was detected many times. The chain carries TRBV2 and TRBJ2-7, with D tentatively TRBD2 (5 bases). V was pared by 6 bases and J by 0 bases, with 12 bases between. This CDR3 contains 14 residues. Germline assignment: CDR1 SNHLY and CDR2 FYNNEI. The CDR3 region is CASRDTAGSYEQYF. In DNA form, the CDR3 reads TGTGCCAGCAGAGATACGGCGGGCTCCTACGAGCAGTACTTC.

This clonotype was seen at least ten times. V and J are TRBV6-1 and TRBJ1-6; D is perhaps TRBD1 (5 bases). V was trimmed by 6 bases and J by 0 bases, leaving 15 bases between them. Germline V gives CDR1 MNHNS, CDR2 SASEGT. The CDR3 extends over 17 amino acids. The CDR3 sequence: CASRGDVWGSYNSPLHF. Here the CDR3 DNA reads TGTGCCAGCAGGGGGGACGTTTGGGGCTCCTATAATTCACCCCTCCACTTT.

The rearrangement uses TRBV7-9 and TRBJ2-5; D is undetermined. Looked up from germline, CDR1 is SEHNR and CDR2 is FQNEAQ (reference sequence). The CDR3 totals 13 residues. Between the trimmed V and J ends, which lost 5 bases and 5 bases, there was a span of 12 bases. CDR3 region: CASSREVAETQYF. The DNA for the CDR3 is TGTGCCAGCAGCCGCGAGGTGGCGGAGACCCAGTACTTC.